Below are 9 T cell receptor beta chains sequenced from a single sample in a study of cytomegalovirus exposure and HLA in healthy donors. 13 Jbeta primers and 60 Vbeta primers were used for the PCR. Clones were read by immunoSEQ multiplex PCR, and TCRdb kept only the in-frame ones, dropping some. The sample lists 110,000 to 150,000 clones, nearly 80% occurring once. Sequencing was done on a sample of PBMCs. The receptors come from a woman in her thirties in good health and CMV-seronegative.

A remark on this clone: This specimen includes other DNA sequences encoding the same CDR3. This chain joins TRBV5-1 and TRBJ2-1, with 7 nucleotides matching TRBD2. CDR3 length: 13 residues. CDR1 is SGHRS and CDR2 is YFSETQ in the germline V gene. The V segment lost 0 bases and the J segment 10 bases; nucleotides outside the gene matches: 4. CDR3: CASSLAVGGEQFF. The CDR3 DNA reads as TGCGCCAGCAGCTTGGCCGTGGGAGGGGAGCAGTTCTTC.

The CDR3 is CASSGGASGANVLTF. CDR3 sequence (DNA): TGTGCCAGCAGCGGGGGGGCCTCTGGGGCCAACGTCCTGACTTTC. The chain joins TRBV7-6 to TRBJ2-6; D may be TRBD2 (7 bases). The V and J ends lost 5 bases and 0 bases respectively, with 8 bases between them. This CDR3 is built from 15 residues. The germline gives CDR1 SGHVS, CDR2 FNYEAQ.

The rearrangement uses TRBV30 and TRBJ1-2; D is unclear. V gave up 0 bases and J gave up 5 bases, with 16 bases separating them. The CDR3 has 15 amino acids. Germline lookup yields CDR1 GTSNPN and CDR2 SVGIG (reference sequence). CDR3 DNA: TGTGCCTGGAGTGTAGGGCGGCCATCGGGGTATGGCTACACCTTC. This gives the protein CAWSVGRPSGYGYTF.

This sequence joins TRBV5-1 and TRBJ2-6; D is unresolved. The V end lost 1 base, the J end lost 1 base, and 15 bases lay between the germline ends. CDR3 size: 18 residues. Per the germline V gene, CDR1 is SGHRS and CDR2 is YFSETQ. The CDR3 coding sequence is TGCGCCAGCAGCTTGAATCCGGGTTTAGGATCTGGGGCCAACGTCCTGACTTTC. Translation: CASSLNPGLGSGANVLTF.

V usage is TRBV6-5 and J usage is TRBJ2-7; 10 bases align to TRBD2. Trimming at V came to 4 bases and at J to 5 bases, leaving 2 bases not matched to a gene. The CDR3 extends over 13 amino acids. From germline, CDR1 is MNHEY and CDR2 SVGAGI. CDR3 amino acids: CASSFGLADEQYF. Here the CDR3 DNA reads TGTGCCAGCAGTTTCGGACTAGCGGACGAGCAGTACTTC.

The J gene is TRBJ2-7, the V gene TRBV5-1, with 13 bases fitting TRBD2. Germline loops: CDR1 SGHRS, CDR2 YFSETQ. J was trimmed by 0 bases and V by 2 bases; bases with no gene match: 5. The CDR3 contains 17 residues. The CDR3 DNA reads TGCGCCAGCAGCTTCGGACTAGCGGGGGCGAGCTCCTACGAGCAGTACTTC. This translates into CASSFGLAGASSYEQYF.

This rearrangement joins TRBV6-5 to TRBJ1-4; D possibly corresponds to TRBD1 (5 bases). Deletions cut 5 bases from V and 4 bases from J, with 11 bases between. This CDR3 spans 14 amino acids. Germline V gives CDR1 MNHEY, CDR2 SVGAGI. The CDR3 here is CASSRGYGNEKLFF. Here the CDR3 DNA reads TGTGCCAGCAGTCGGGGGTACGGTAATGAAAAACTGTTTTTT.

The chain carries TRBV5-4 and TRBJ2-5; perhaps TRBD1 as D (6 bases). The CDR3 length is 14 residues. CDR1 is SGHNT, CDR2 YYREEE, per germline (reference sequence). Trimming left V 0 bases short and J 5 bases short, with 11 bases between. The CDR3 region is CASSLEGDGETQYF. In DNA, the CDR3 is TGTGCCAGCAGCTTGGAGGGGGATGGGGAGACCCAGTACTTC.

Regarding this clone: At the DNA level, this CDR3 is encoded by other sequences in the same sample as well. V gene TRBV7-3 combines with J gene TRBJ1-1; D call uncertain. Trimming pared 2 bases from V and 0 bases from J, leaving 4 bases between. The CDR3 sequence is 13 residues long. Germline assignment: CDR1 SGHTA and CDR2 FQGTGA. The CDR3 sequence: CASSLSVNTEAFF. Here the CDR3 DNA reads TGTGCCAGCAGCTTATCCGTGAACACTGAAGCTTTCTTT.